Below, 13 T cell receptor beta chains from the same sample are listed, as sequenced in a study of beta chain features in type 1 diabetes listed by TCRdb under 2018. To prepare the library, the immunoSEQ multiplex PCR assay was applied. The High Capacity cDNA Reverse Transcription Kit was used to reverse transcribe all of the isolated RNA, meaning that expressed TCRB transcripts were what got sequenced. TCRdb took over this immuneACCESS table, retaining in-frame rearrangements with V and J assigned. Such tables are incomplete; in checked studies, under half of the missing clones stem from an unresolved V gene, and the remainder is unexplained. In all, the sample holds 130,000 or so clones, and approximately 10% of those were seen once. The ten largest clones represent about 0.6% of the sample. Material: central memory CD4+ T cells from blood. The source is a woman in her forties in good health.

The chain couples TRBV14 to TRBJ2-7; tentative D call: TRBD2 (5 bases). The CDR3 loop spans 14 amino acids. In germline, CDR1 is SGHDN, CDR2 FVKESK. V was shortened by 4 bases and J by 4 bases, with 14 bases between the two germline ends. This chain's CDR3 is CASSPTREGYEQYF. In nucleotides, the CDR3 is TGTGCCAGCAGCCCTACGCGTGAGGGATACGAGCAGTACTTC.

V usage is TRBV18 and J usage is TRBJ2-1; D might be TRBD2 (5 bases). The germline CDR1 and CDR2 sequences are KGHSH and LQKENI. The V and J ends lost 2 bases and 6 bases respectively, with 8 bases between them. The CDR3 is made up of 13 amino acids. The CDR3 reads CASSPRAANEQFF. In DNA, the CDR3 is TGTGCCAGCTCACCAAGAGCGGCCAATGAGCAGTTCTTC.

This clone was seen a few times. This CDR3 is also generated by other DNA sequences in the sample. This chain uses TRBV19 with TRBJ2-1; no clear D. Germline CDR1 is LNHDA and CDR2 is SQIVND (reference sequence). Trimming removed 0 bases at V and 0 bases at J, with 9 bases between. This CDR3 has 16 amino acids. The CDR3: CASSIDRSGSYNEQFF. In DNA, the CDR3 is TGTGCCAGTAGTATAGATCGGTCCGGCTCCTACAATGAGCAGTTCTTC.

In this sample, this clone turned up a few times. The chain joins TRBV2 to TRBJ1-2; maybe TRBD1 (6 bases). The CDR3 loop spans 16 amino acids. Germline CDR1 SNHLY, CDR2 FYNNEI. The V end lost 0 bases, the J end lost 7 bases, and 18 bases lay between the germline ends. The CDR3: CASSEATAGVGGGYTF. The CDR3 DNA reads TGTGCCAGCAGTGAAGCGACTGCAGGGGTTGGGGGTGGCTACACCTTC.

The chain joins TRBV7-2 to TRBJ2-5, with 8 bases lining up with TRBD2. CDR1 is SGHTA, CDR2 FQGNSA, per germline. The trim removed 2 bases at V and 5 bases at J, leaving 7 bases unmatched. The CDR3 totals 15 residues. CDR3 protein: CASSLRTSQWETQYF. In DNA, the CDR3 is TGTGCCAGCAGCTTAAGGACTAGCCAGTGGGAGACCCAGTACTTC.

This clone was found a few times. This chain's CDR3 is CASSLEFGIGSYNSPLHF. The CDR3 DNA reads as TGTGCCAGCAGCTTAGAGTTCGGGATCGGCTCCTATAATTCACCCCTCCACTTT. The V gene is TRBV11-2, the J gene TRBJ1-6; D remains unclear. CDR3 size: 18 residues. The germline gives CDR1 SGHAT, CDR2 FQNNGV. The germline V and J ends were trimmed by 0 bases and 0 bases, with 12 bases remaining between them. The variable domain in full, completed from reference TRBV11-2 and TRBJ1-6, reads EAGVAQSPRYKIIEKRQSVAFWCNPISGHATLYWYQQILGQGPKLLIQFQNNGVVDDSQLPKDRFSAERLKGVDSTLKIQPAKLEDSAVYLCASSLEFGIGSYNSPLHFGNGTRLTVT.

The V gene is TRBV2, the J gene TRBJ1-6; D gene unclear. Trimming removed 6 bases at V and 4 bases at J, with 16 bases between. The CDR3 is 16 residues long. Germline-derived CDR1 and CDR2 are SNHLY and FYNNEI. This chain's CDR3 is CASSGIGGGYNSPLHF. CDR3 bases: TGTGCCAGCAGCGGCATAGGTGGCGGGTATAATTCACCCCTCCACTTT.

The chain has TRBV6-5 and TRBJ2-7, with a tentative D call TRBD2 (6 bases). This CDR3 spans 13 amino acids. V lost 2 bases and J 4 bases, leaving 9 bases between the germline ends. Germline V gives CDR1 MNHEY, CDR2 SVGAGI. This CDR3 is CASSYPGGYEQYF. Here the CDR3 DNA reads TGTGCCAGCAGTTACCCCGGGGGATACGAGCAGTACTTC.

V usage is TRBV13 and J usage is TRBJ2-3; D may be TRBD2 (6 bases). In germline, CDR1 is PRHDT, CDR2 FYEKMQ (reference sequence). There are 13 residues in the CDR3. The CDR3 here is CAPPRGERDTQYF. In DNA, the CDR3 is TGTGCTCCCCCCCGCGGGGAGAGAGATACGCAGTATTTT.

The chain recombines TRBV6-5 with TRBJ1-4; 8 bases map to TRBD1. Germline V gene lookup returns CDR1 MNHEY and CDR2 SVGAGI. The CDR3 has 15 residues. J was trimmed by 7 bases and V by 6 bases; bases with no gene match: 10. The CDR3 DNA follows: TGTGCCAGCAGACGCTCCGGGACAGGAGCTGAAAAACTGTTTTTT. Its translation is CASRRSGTGAEKLFF.

V usage is TRBV6-6 and J usage is TRBJ2-7; 9 bases match TRBD1. In germline, CDR1 is MNHNY, CDR2 SVGAGI (reference sequence). The junction had 8 bases not matched to a gene; V was cut back by 4 bases and J by 7 bases. This CDR3 has 14 residues. The CDR3 loop reads CASSLPTDRGEQYF. The CDR3 DNA follows: TGTGCCAGCAGTTTACCAACGGACAGGGGAGAGCAGTACTTC.

J is TRBJ1-6 and V is TRBV5-1; 9 bases line up with TRBD1. The CDR3 length is 14 residues. V was clipped by 4 bases and J by 8 bases; unmatched bases: 4. The germline gives CDR1 SGHRS, CDR2 YFSETQ. The CDR3 sequence is CASSEGQGYSPLHF. DNA for the CDR3: TGCGCCAGCAGCGAGGGACAGGGCTATTCACCCCTCCACTTT.

In its sample, this clone was seen a few times. The CDR3 is CSVAGGTGGIETQYF. The CDR3 nucleotides are TGCAGCGTCGCCGGGGGGACAGGGGGGATAGAGACCCAGTACTTC. The rearrangement joins TRBV29-1 to TRBJ2-5; the match to TRBD1 covers 11 bases. Germline V gene sequence: CDR1 SQVTM, CDR2 ANQGSEA. V lost 6 bases, J lost 4 bases, and 10 bases stayed unmatched. The CDR3 extends over 15 amino acids. The whole variable domain, remainder taken from reference TRBV29-1 and TRBJ2-5, is SAVISQKPSRDICQRGTSLTIQCQVDSQVTMMFWYRQQPGQSLTLIATANQGSEATYESGFVIDKFPISRPNLTFSTLTVSNMSPEDSSIYLCSVAGGTGGIETQYFGPGTRLLVL.